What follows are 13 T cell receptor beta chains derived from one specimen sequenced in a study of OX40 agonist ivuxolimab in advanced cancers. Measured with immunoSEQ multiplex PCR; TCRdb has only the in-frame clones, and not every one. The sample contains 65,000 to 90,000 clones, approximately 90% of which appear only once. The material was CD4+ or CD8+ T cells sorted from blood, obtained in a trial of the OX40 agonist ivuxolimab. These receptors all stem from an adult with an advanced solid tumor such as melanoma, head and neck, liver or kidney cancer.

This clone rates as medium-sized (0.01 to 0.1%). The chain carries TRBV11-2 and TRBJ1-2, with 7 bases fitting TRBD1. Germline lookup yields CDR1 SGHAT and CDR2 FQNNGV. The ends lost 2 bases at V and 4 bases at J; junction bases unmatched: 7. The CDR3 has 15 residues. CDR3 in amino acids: CASSLLAGTAYGYTF. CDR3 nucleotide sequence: TGTGCCAGCAGCTTATTGGCTGGGACAGCCTATGGCTACACCTTC.

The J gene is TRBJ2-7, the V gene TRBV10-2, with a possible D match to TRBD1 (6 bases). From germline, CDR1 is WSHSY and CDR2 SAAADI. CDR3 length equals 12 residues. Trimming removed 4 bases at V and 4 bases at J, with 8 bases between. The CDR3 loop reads CASSVDRYEQYF. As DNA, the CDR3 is TGCGCCAGCAGTGTCGACAGGTACGAGCAGTACTTC.

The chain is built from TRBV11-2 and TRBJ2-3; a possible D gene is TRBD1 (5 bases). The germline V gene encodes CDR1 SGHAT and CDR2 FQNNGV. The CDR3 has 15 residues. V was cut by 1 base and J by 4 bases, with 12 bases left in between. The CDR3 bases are TGTGCCAGCAGCTTAGGGATCACAGGAGCAGATACGCAGTATTTT. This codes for CASSLGITGADTQYF.

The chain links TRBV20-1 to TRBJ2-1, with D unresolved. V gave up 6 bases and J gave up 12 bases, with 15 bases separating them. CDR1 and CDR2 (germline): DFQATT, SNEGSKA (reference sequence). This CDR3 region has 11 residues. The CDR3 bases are TGCAGTGCCCAGGTCGGAGTAGGGCAGTTCTTC. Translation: CSAQVGVGQFF.

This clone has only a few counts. CDR3 protein: CASSWNGGQGVQHEQYF. In DNA form, the CDR3 reads TGTGCCAGCAGCTGGAATGGGGGACAGGGGGTGCAACACGAGCAGTACTTC. V and J are TRBV5-6 and TRBJ2-7; 11 bases line up with TRBD1. The length of the CDR3 is 17 residues. The V segment lost 3 bases and the J segment 5 bases; nucleotides outside the gene matches: 13. Per the germline V gene, CDR1 is SGHDT and CDR2 is YYEEEE.

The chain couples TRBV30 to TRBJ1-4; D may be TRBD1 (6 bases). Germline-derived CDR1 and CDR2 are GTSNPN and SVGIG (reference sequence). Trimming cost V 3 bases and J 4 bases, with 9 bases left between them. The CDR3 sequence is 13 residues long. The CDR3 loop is CAWSRDNNEKLFF. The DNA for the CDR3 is TGTGCCTGGAGCCGGGACAATAATGAAAAACTGTTTTTT.

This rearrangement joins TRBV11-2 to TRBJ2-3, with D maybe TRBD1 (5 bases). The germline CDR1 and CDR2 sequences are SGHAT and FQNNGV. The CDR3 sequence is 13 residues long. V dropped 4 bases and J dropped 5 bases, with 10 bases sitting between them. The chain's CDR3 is CASSYGHIDTQYF. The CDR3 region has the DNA TGTGCCAGCAGCTACGGACACATAGATACGCAGTATTTT. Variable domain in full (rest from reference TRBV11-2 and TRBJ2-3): EAGVAQSPRYKIIEKRQSVAFWCNPISGHATLYWYQQILGQGPKLLIQFQNNGVVDDSQLPKDRFSAERLKGVDSTLKIQPAKLEDSAVYLCASSYGHIDTQYFGPGTRLTVL.

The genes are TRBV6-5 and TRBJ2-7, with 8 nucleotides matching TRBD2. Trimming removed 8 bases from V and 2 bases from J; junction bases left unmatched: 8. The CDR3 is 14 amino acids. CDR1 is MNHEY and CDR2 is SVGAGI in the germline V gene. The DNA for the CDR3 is TGTGCCAGCGCTATAACTAGCGGACCCTACGAGCAGTACTTC. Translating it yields CASAITSGPYEQYF.

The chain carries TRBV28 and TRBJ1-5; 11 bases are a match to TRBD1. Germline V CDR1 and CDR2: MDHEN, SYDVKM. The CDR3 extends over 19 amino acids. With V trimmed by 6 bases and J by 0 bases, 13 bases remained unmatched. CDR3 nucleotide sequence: TGTGCCAGCAGCCAACGCCGGGACAGGGGGTTCCATAGCAATCAGCCCCAGCATTTT. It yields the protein CASSQRRDRGFHSNQPQHF.

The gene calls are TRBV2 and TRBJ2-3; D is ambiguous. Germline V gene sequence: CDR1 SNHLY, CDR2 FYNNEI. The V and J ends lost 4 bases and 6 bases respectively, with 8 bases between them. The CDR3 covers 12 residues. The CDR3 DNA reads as TGTGCCAGCAGTGTACGGGTGGATACGCAGTATTTT. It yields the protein CASSVRVDTQYF. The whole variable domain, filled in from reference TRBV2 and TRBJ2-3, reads EPEVTQTPSHQVTQMGQEVILRCVPISNHLYFYWYRQILGQKVEFLVSFYNNEISEKSEIFDDQFSVERPDGSNFTLKIRSTKLEDSAMYFCASSVRVDTQYFGPGTRLTVL.

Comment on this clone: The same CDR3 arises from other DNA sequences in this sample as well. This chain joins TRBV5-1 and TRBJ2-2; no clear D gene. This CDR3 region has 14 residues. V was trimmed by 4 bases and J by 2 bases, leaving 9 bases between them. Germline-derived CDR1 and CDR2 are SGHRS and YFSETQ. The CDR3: CASSPGFNTGELFF. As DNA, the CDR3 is TGCGCCAGCAGCCCTGGCTTTAACACCGGGGAGCTGTTTTTT.

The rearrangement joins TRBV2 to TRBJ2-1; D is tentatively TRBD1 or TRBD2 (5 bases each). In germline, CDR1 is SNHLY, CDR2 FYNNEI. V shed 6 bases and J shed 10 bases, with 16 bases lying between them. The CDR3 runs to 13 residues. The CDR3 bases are TGTGCCAGCAGATCCGGGGCTCGAGTAGAGCAGTTCTTC. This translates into CASRSGARVEQFF.

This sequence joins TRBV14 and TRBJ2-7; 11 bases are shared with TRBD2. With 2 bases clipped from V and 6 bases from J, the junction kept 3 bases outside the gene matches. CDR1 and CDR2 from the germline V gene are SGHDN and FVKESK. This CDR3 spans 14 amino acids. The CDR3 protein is CASSQLAGGGEQYF. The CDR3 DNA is TGTGCCAGCAGCCAACTAGCGGGAGGCGGCGAGCAGTACTTC.